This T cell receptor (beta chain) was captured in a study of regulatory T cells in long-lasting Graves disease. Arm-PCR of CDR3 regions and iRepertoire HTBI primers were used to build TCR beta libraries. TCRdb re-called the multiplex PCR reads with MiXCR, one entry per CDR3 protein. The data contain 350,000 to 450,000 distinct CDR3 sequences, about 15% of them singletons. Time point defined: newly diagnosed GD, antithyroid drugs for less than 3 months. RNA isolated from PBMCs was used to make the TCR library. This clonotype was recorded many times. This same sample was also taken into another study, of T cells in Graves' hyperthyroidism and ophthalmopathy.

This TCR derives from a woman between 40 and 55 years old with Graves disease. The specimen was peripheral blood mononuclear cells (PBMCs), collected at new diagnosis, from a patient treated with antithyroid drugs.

The CDR3 spells CASSRRRDSGNEQYF. DNA for the CDR3: TGTGCCAGCAGTCGCCGCCGGGACAGTGGGAACGAGCAGTACTTC. The V and J genes are TRBV6-1 and TRBJ2-7; TRBD1 matches at 7 bases. This CDR3 is built from 15 residues. The J segment lost 5 bases and the V segment lost 5 bases, leaving 12 bases of the junction unmatched. CDR1 MNHNS and CDR2 SASEGT come from the germline V gene.